Following are 8 T cell receptor beta chains from one sample sequenced in a study of low-dose radiotherapy and immunotherapy resistance in tumors. Alpha- and beta-chain coverage of first-strand cDNA came from TRAV- and TRBV-specific primers. Both a constant-region primer and a V-primer adapter served to amplify TCRs across roughly 20 PCR cycles. TCRdb used MiXCR to reprocess the reads, holding one entry per CDR3 protein. Here the sample spans 80,000 to 95,000 distinct CDR3 sequences, roughly 9% being singletons. Time point specified: before trial treatment. The source was PBMCs, collected before treatment. The source of these receptors is a male donor with prostate cancer.

This clonotype has at least ten counts. CDR3 in amino acids: CASSYAREDYNEQFF. The DNA of the CDR3 is TGTGCCAGCAGTTACGCACGGGAGGATTACAATGAGCAGTTCTTC. This chain connects TRBV6-2 or TRBV6-3 to TRBJ2-1; 7 bases line up with TRBD2. The CDR3 has 15 residues. After removal of 2 bases from V and 4 bases from J, the junction contained 5 bases not matched to a gene. From germline, CDR1 is MNHEY and CDR2 SVGEGT.

Many counts were recorded for this clonotype. The J gene is TRBJ2-1, the V gene TRBV28, with a tentative D call TRBD2 (6 bases). The CDR3 has 15 amino acids. The germline gives CDR1 MDHEN, CDR2 SYDVKM. Trimming cost V 5 bases and J 5 bases, with 16 bases left between them. The CDR3 loop reads CASSPGLGRNNEQFF. The CDR3 region has the DNA TGTGCCAGCAGTCCGGGACTGGGGCGTAACAATGAGCAGTTCTTC.

This clonotype was seen many times. The chain recombines TRBV6-5 with TRBJ2-6; the D is unclear. V dropped 6 bases and J dropped 0 bases, with 9 bases sitting between them. Germline V gene lookup returns CDR1 MNHEY and CDR2 SVGAGI. The CDR3 loop spans 15 amino acids. The CDR3 is CASSPAPSGANVLTF. Written as DNA, the CDR3 is TGTGCCAGCAGCCCCGCCCCCTCTGGGGCCAACGTCCTGACTTTC.

Details on this clonotype: One base separates it from a far larger clone, so it is likely a read error. The chain employs TRBV5-3 and TRBJ1-2; TRBD1 is a possible D gene (5 bases). TRBV5-3 is an ORF for which the function is uncertain. The CDR3 contains 12 residues. The DNA for the CDR3 is TGTGTCAGCAGCTTGTCAGGGTATGGCTACACCTTC. It yields the protein CVSSLSGYGYTF.

This clonotype was detected ten times or more. V and J are TRBV7-2 and TRBJ2-2; the D gene is possibly TRBD1 (6 bases). The CDR3 has 15 residues. Trimming removed 4 bases at V and 1 base at J, with 10 bases between. Looked up from germline, CDR1 is SGHTA and CDR2 is FQGNSA. As DNA, the CDR3 is TGTGCCAGCAGCTGGGACACTGGGAACACCGGGGAGCTGTTTTTT. It codes for CASSWDTGNTGELFF.

On this clonotype itself: This likely reflects a read error, since a far larger clone is one base away. V usage is TRBV28 and J usage is TRBJ2-1; D uncertain. From germline, CDR1 is MDHEN and CDR2 SYDVKM. The CDR3 has 12 residues. V was cut by 10 bases and J by 10 bases, with 17 bases left in between. CDR3 residues: CATTGSAREQFF. The CDR3 nucleotides are TGTGCCACCACCGGCTCGGCCCGCGAGCAGTTCTTC.

This clonotype was detected ten times or more. The V and J genes are TRBV12-2 and TRBJ2-5; the table names TRBD1, a call not compared with the DNA. TRBV12-2 represents a pseudogene. The CDR3 covers 16 residues. The CDR3 DNA follows: TGTGCAAGTCGCTTAGGGGGACGAAGGGCGGGAGAGACCCAGTACTTC. This codes for CASRLGGRRAGETQYF.

This clonotype was seen ten or more times. This chain joins TRBV2 and TRBJ2-7, with D possibly being TRBD1 (6 bases). The CDR3 consists of 14 residues. Trimming stripped 1 base from V and 0 bases from J, with 7 bases between. CDR1 SNHLY and CDR2 FYNNEI come from the germline V gene. The CDR3 DNA reads as TGTGCCAGCAGTGAAGAACAGGGCTCCTACGAGCAGTACTTC. Protein product: CASSEEQGSYEQYF.